This passage covers 15 T cell receptor beta chains from one sample sequenced in a study of blood T cells in healthy people across ages. The use of a sample-barcoded 5' primer and a J-beta primer mix characterized a second PCR of roughly 7 to 11 cycles. TCRdb fed the 5' RACE reads into MiXCR, producing one record per CDR3 protein. This table has just under 750,000 distinct CDR3 sequences, about 20% appearing once. The sequenced material came from blood. Every receptor here comes from a man in his 70s in good health.

This clonotype was counted between two and nine times. The chain is built from TRBV29-1 and TRBJ2-1; tentatively, D is TRBD1 (5 bases). Per germline, CDR1 SQVTM and CDR2 ANQGSEA. V lost 4 bases and J lost 5, with 18 bases in between. The CDR3 is made up of 15 amino acids. CDR3 protein: CSVVKGQALNNEQFF. CDR3 DNA: TGCAGCGTTGTCAAGGGGCAGGCTCTAAACAATGAGCAGTTCTTC.

The chain is built from TRBV7-2 and TRBJ2-1; D not certain. CDR3 size: 13 residues. The ends were cut back, 4 bases at V and 9 bases at J, with 13 bases in the middle. Germline loops: CDR1 SGHTA, CDR2 FQGNSA. The CDR3 protein is CASSSRYILEQFF. The CDR3 DNA is TGTGCCAGCAGCTCCAGATATATTCTTGAGCAGTTCTTC. The full variable domain, rest sourced from reference TRBV7-2 and TRBJ2-1, is GAGVSQSPSNKVTEKGKDVELRCDPISGHTALYWYRQSLGQGLEFLIYFQGNSAPDKSGLPSDRFSAERTGGSVSTLTIQRTQQEDSAVYLCASSSRYILEQFFGPGTRLTVL.

About this clonotype itself: Lacking the conserved final phenylalanine or tryptophan, this CDR3 likely reflects a read error. The CDR3 is CASRPPGQGGDGYTL. CDR3 DNA sequence: TGTGCCAGCAGGCCTCCGGGACAGGGTGGGGATGGCTACACCCTC. This sequence joins TRBV6-1 and TRBJ1-2; 9 positions match TRBD1. V lost 6 bases, J lost 6 bases, and 11 bases stayed unmatched. The CDR3 loop spans 15 amino acids. From germline, CDR1 is MNHNS and CDR2 SASEGT.

The sample holds many counts of this clonotype. The J gene is TRBJ2-1, the V gene TRBV14; D unclear. This CDR3 has 11 residues. From germline, CDR1 is SGHDN and CDR2 FVKESK. V was shortened by 3 bases and J by 13 bases, with 10 bases between the two germline ends. CDR3: CASSQAGIQFF. The DNA for the CDR3 is TGTGCCAGCAGCCAGGCAGGTATACAGTTCTTC.

This sequence joins TRBV28 and TRBJ2-7, with D possibly being TRBD1 or TRBD2 (5 bases each). With 6 bases removed from V and 2 bases from J, the gap between germline ends came to 8 bases. Germline CDR1 and CDR2: MDHEN and SYDVKM. This CDR3 region has 12 residues. The CDR3 spells CASRGDAYEQYF. CDR3 DNA: TGTGCCAGCAGGGGGGATGCCTACGAGCAGTACTTC.

This clonotype came up a few times. V and J are TRBV5-6 and TRBJ2-4; 11 bases are a match to TRBD2. Trimming removed 0 bases from V and 3 bases from J; junction bases left unmatched: 8. In germline, CDR1 is SGHDT, CDR2 YYEEEE. The CDR3 is made up of 18 amino acids. CDR3 sequence reads: CASSLGIAGGPSKNIQYF. The CDR3 DNA sequence: TGTGCCAGCAGCTTGGGAATAGCGGGAGGGCCGAGCAAAAACATTCAGTACTTC.

The table lists this clonotype with a few counts. The chain carries TRBV7-9 and TRBJ2-1, with 8 bases aligning to TRBD1. The germline gives CDR1 SEHNR, CDR2 FQNEAQ (reference sequence). V dropped 1 base and J dropped 8; count of bases not matched to a gene: 13. This CDR3 is built from 17 residues. The CDR3 nucleotides are TGTGCCAGCAGCTTAGTACAGGGGGAGGCCGGGAGCGATGAGCAGTTCTTC. Residues: CASSLVQGEAGSDEQFF.

The gene calls are TRBV6-5 and TRBJ2-2; 7 bases are shared with TRBD2. CDR3 length: 16 residues. Losses at the gene ends were 2 bases for V and 0 bases for J; bases not matched to a gene: 3. Germline V gives CDR1 MNHEY, CDR2 SVGAGI. The CDR3 region has the DNA TGTGCCAGCAGTTACGGAGCGGGGACGAACACCGGGGAGCTGTTTTTT. Translation: CASSYGAGTNTGELFF.

This clonotype has just a few counts. The chain recombines TRBV12-3 or TRBV12-4 with TRBJ2-7; the D gene could be TRBD1 or TRBD2 (5 bases each). V gave up 6 bases and J gave up 7 bases, with 19 bases separating them. The CDR3 runs 14 residues. The CDR3 nucleotides are TGTGCCAGCAGCCCCGGGACCCACAATAGGGAGCAGTACTTC. It encodes CASSPGTHNREQYF.

This sequence joins TRBV12-3 or TRBV12-4 and TRBJ1-2, with TRBD1 as a possible D gene (6 bases). This CDR3 spans 12 amino acids. The germline V and J ends were trimmed by 6 bases and 4 bases, with 9 bases remaining between them. The DNA for the CDR3 is TGTGCCAGCAGGACGGACAGCTATGGCTACACCTTC. This translates into CASRTDSYGYTF.

In its sample, this clonotype was seen a few times. The gene calls are TRBV6-6 and TRBJ2-5; no clear D gene. Trimming stripped 6 bases from V and 1 base from J, with 15 bases between. CDR3 length: 15 residues. Germline V gives CDR1 MNHNY, CDR2 SVGAGI (reference sequence). CDR3: CASSQARTSQETQYF. The CDR3 region has the DNA TGTGCCAGCAGCCAAGCCCGGACCTCCCAAGAGACCCAGTACTTC.

The V call is TRBV5-1, the J call TRBJ2-2; TRBD2 matches at 12 bases. The germline gives CDR1 SGHRS, CDR2 YFSETQ. The CDR3 totals 16 residues. Trimming took 4 bases from V and 6 from J; bases not matched to a gene: 7. The CDR3 DNA reads TGCGCCAGCAGCCCAACTAGCGGGAGGCCTTCCGGGGAGCTGTTTTTT. As protein: CASSPTSGRPSGELFF.

This clonotype was counted only a few times. The gene calls are TRBV27 and TRBJ2-7; no clear D gene. The V end lost 1 base, the J end lost 6 bases, and 16 bases lay between the germline ends. Looked up from germline, CDR1 is MNHEY and CDR2 is SMNVEV (reference sequence). This CDR3 has 15 residues. CDR3 sequence: CASSLLSGLQFEQYF. CDR3 bases: TGTGCCAGCAGTTTATTATCGGGTCTCCAATTCGAGCAGTACTTC.

This clonotype was detected only a few times. The chain joins TRBV5-1 to TRBJ2-1; a weak D match, TRBD2 (6 bases). This CDR3 has 14 residues. From germline, CDR1 is SGHRS and CDR2 YFSETQ. V was clipped by 0 bases and J by 3 bases, with 7 bases between them. The CDR3 coding sequence is TGCGCCAGCAGCTTGGGCGGGATCTACAATGAGCAGTTCTTC. It specifies CASSLGGIYNEQFF.

The rearrangement links TRBV4-3 to TRBJ2-1; 9 bases match TRBD1. From germline, CDR1 is LGHNA and CDR2 YSLEER. This CDR3 comprises 17 residues. V trimming: 0 bases; J trimming: 2 bases; junction bases outside the gene matches: 5. The CDR3 DNA reads as TGCGCCAGCAGCCAAGAAGGGACAGGGAGGACCTACAATGAGCAGTTCTTC. Its translation is CASSQEGTGRTYNEQFF.